The 21 T cell receptor beta chains below were found in one sample sequenced in a study of read filtering for tumor transcriptome and immune sequencing. From roughly 0.4 ug of RNA, a library with molecular barcoded alpha/delta and beta/gamma adaptors was made. One entry per CDR3 protein, called by TCRdb with MiXCR from the reads. The table has approximately 61,000 distinct CDR3 sequences, roughly a fifth seen once. The sequenced sample consisted of a population of CD138-negative cells sorted from bone marrow. The receptors were gathered from a donor over 35 with multiple myeloma.

This clonotype came up many times. The gene calls are TRBV29-1 and TRBJ2-6; D remains unclear. The CDR3 runs to 13 residues. Germline V CDR1 and CDR2: SQVTM, ANQGSEA. The ends were cut back, 3 bases at V and 2 bases at J, with 5 bases in the middle. The DNA of the CDR3 is TGCAGCGTTGAGCAGGCTGGGGCCAACGTCCTGACTTTC. Amino acids: CSVEQAGANVLTF.

This clonotype was counted at least ten times. The chain joins TRBV5-5 to TRBJ2-1; D tentatively reads TRBD1 or TRBD2 (7 bases each). Germline V gives CDR1 SGHKS, CDR2 YYEKEE (reference sequence). The CDR3 has 17 amino acids. V was cut by 3 bases and J by 1 base, with 17 bases left in between. In DNA, the CDR3 is TGTGCCAGCAGCTCAACCACTCAGGGGGGGTCCTACAATGAGCAGTTCTTC. The encoded protein is CASSSTTQGGSYNEQFF.

Notes on this clonotype: This may arise from a read error, as a much more abundant clone is one base away. This chain uses TRBV11-2 with TRBJ2-5; 14 bases map to TRBD2. The CDR3 totals 15 residues. Germline V lookup: CDR1 SGHAT, CDR2 FQNNGV. The V and J ends lost 5 bases and 5 bases, in that order; junction bases with no gene match: 4. The CDR3 sequence: CASSRTSGRSETQYF. The CDR3 DNA is TGTGCCAGCAGCCGGACTAGCGGGAGGTCGGAGACCCAGTACTTC. Filled out from reference TRBV11-2 and TRBJ2-5, the complete variable domain reads EAGVAQSPRYKIIEKRQSVAFWCNPISGHATLYWYQQILGQGPKLLIQFQNNGVVDDSQLPKDRFSAERLKGVDSTLKIQPAKLEDSAVYLCASSRTSGRSETQYFGPGTRLLVL.

This clonotype was observed a few times. The J gene is TRBJ2-1, the V gene TRBV20-1, with TRBD2 matching over 7 bases. This CDR3 is built from 10 residues. Germline CDR1 and CDR2: DFQATT and SNEGSKA (reference sequence). The CDR3 nucleotides are TGCAGGGGGGGGTTGGGGGAGCAGTTCTTC. This encodes CRGGLGEQFF.

Many counts were recorded for this clonotype. The V call is TRBV12-3 or TRBV12-4, the J call TRBJ2-3, with TRBD2 as a possible D gene (6 bases). Trimming left V 5 bases short and J 2 bases short, with 11 bases between. The CDR3 loop spans 14 amino acids. The chain's CDR3 is CASSQQDYTDTQYF. In DNA, the CDR3 is TGTGCCAGCAGTCAACAGGACTACACAGATACGCAGTATTTT.

This clonotype was counted between two and nine times. V gene TRBV4-2 combines with J gene TRBJ2-4; TRBD2 aligns across 12 bases. The CDR3 has 17 amino acids. Germline lookup yields CDR1 LGHNA and CDR2 YNFKEQ. The ends lost 2 bases at V and 2 bases at J; junction bases unmatched: 4. The CDR3: CASSQRTSGTSKNIQYF. In DNA form, the CDR3 reads TGTGCCAGCAGCCAAAGGACTAGCGGGACATCCAAAAACATTCAGTACTTC.

This clonotype was picked up many times. The rearrangement uses TRBV9 and TRBJ2-6; D unclear. Trimming pared 2 bases from V and 0 bases from J, leaving 3 bases between. Germline CDR1 SGDLS, CDR2 YYNGEE. This CDR3 has 14 amino acids. CDR3 DNA: TGTGCCAGCAGCGTGCTCTCTGGGGCCAACGTCCTGACTTTC. It yields the protein CASSVLSGANVLTF.

Ten or more counts support this clonotype. The rearrangement links TRBV5-1 to TRBJ2-5; 13 bases are shared with TRBD2. The V gene end was trimmed by 0 bases and the J gene end by 4 bases; junction bases not matched to a gene: 3. CDR3 length: 16 amino acids. CDR1 is SGHRS, CDR2 YFSETQ, per germline. The CDR3, as DNA: TGCGCCAGCAGCTTGGTACTAGCGGGGGGGCGAGAGACCCAGTACTTC. Amino acids: CASSLVLAGGRETQYF. The full variable domain, its missing parts supplied by reference TRBV5-1 and TRBJ2-5, is KAGVTQTPRYLIKTRGQQVTLSCSPISGHRSVSWYQQTPGQGLQFLFEYFSETQRNKGNFPGRFSGRQFSNSRSEMNVSTLELGDSALYLCASSLVLAGGRETQYFGPGTRLLVL.

This clonotype was picked up a small number of times. The V and J genes are TRBV9 and TRBJ2-7; D gene uncertain. The ends were cut back, 0 bases at V and 5 bases at J, with 12 bases in the middle. CDR3 length equals 14 residues. The germline V gene has CDR1 SGDLS and CDR2 YYNGEE. CDR3 in DNA: TGTGCCAGCAGCGTAGTCCACAGTATCCACGAGCAGTACTTC. This encodes CASSVVHSIHEQYF.

As to this clonotype: This may stem from a read error, because a much larger clone lies one nucleotide away. This chain's CDR3 is CASGAYRGSRYTF. DNA of the CDR3: TGTGCCAGCGGCGCGTATAGAGGTTCTCGCTACACCTTC. The chain combines TRBV7-8 with TRBJ1-2; D call uncertain. Germline V gene sequence: CDR1 SGHVS, CDR2 FQNEAQ. The CDR3 sequence is 13 residues long. Trimming removed 8 bases at V and 9 bases at J, with 19 bases between.

This clonotype appeared many times. The chain combines TRBV12-5 with TRBJ2-5, with a weak D call TRBD1 (6 bases). The length of the CDR3 is 14 residues. V lost 6 bases, J lost 2 bases, and 13 bases lay in between. Germline CDR1 LGHNT, CDR2 FRNRAP. This CDR3 reads CASGKDRLQETQYF. In nucleotides, the CDR3 is TGTGCTAGTGGAAAGGACAGACTACAAGAGACCCAGTACTTC.

At least ten counts were recorded for this clonotype. The chain employs TRBV2 and TRBJ2-2, with a tentative D call TRBD1 (5 bases). Germline V lookup: CDR1 SNHLY, CDR2 FYNNEI. Trimming took 7 bases from V and 5 from J, leaving 17 bases between them. The CDR3 totals 15 residues. The CDR3 spells CASTKDRRGTGELFF. The DNA for the CDR3 is TGTGCCAGCACCAAAGACAGAAGGGGAACCGGGGAGCTGTTTTTT.

The V and J genes are TRBV19 and TRBJ1-2; maybe TRBD1 (6 bases). V lost 9 bases and J 0 bases, leaving 17 bases between the germline ends. The CDR3 consists of 15 residues. CDR1 LNHDA and CDR2 SQIVND come from the germline V gene (reference sequence). The CDR3 nucleotides read TGTGCCAGCAGGAGGGACACCAGCTCTAACTATGGCTACACCTTC. This sequence encodes CASRRDTSSNYGYTF. Filled out from reference TRBV19 and TRBJ1-2, the complete variable domain reads DGGITQSPKYLFRKEGQNVTLSCEQNLNHDAMYWYRQDPGQGLRLIYYSQIVNDFQKGDIAEGYSVSREKKESFPLTVTSAQKNPTAFYLCASRRDTSSNYGYTFGSGTRLTVV.

Ten or more counts support this clonotype. V gene TRBV18 combines with J gene TRBJ1-4; TRBD1 matches 8 bases. The CDR3 has 14 residues. Germline assignment: CDR1 KGHSH and CDR2 LQKENI. The J segment lost 8 bases and the V segment lost 1 base, leaving 3 bases of the junction unmatched. The CDR3 region has the DNA TGTGCCAGCTCACCACGGCAGGGGGCGGAAAAACTGTTTTTT. This translates into CASSPRQGAEKLFF.

This clonotype was detected many times. The chain employs TRBV11-2 and TRBJ2-3; D may be TRBD1 or TRBD2 (5 bases each). There are 16 residues in the CDR3. The germline V and J ends were trimmed by 1 base and 1 base, with 12 bases remaining between them. Germline CDR1 and CDR2: SGHAT and FQNNGV. Here the CDR3 DNA reads TGTGCCAGCAGCTTAGGGGGACCGTCAGGCACAGATACGCAGTATTTT. It is translated as CASSLGGPSGTDTQYF.

The chain carries TRBV6-1 and TRBJ1-5; D uncertain. Per the germline V gene, CDR1 is MNHNS and CDR2 is SASEGT. There are 15 residues in the CDR3. V shed 0 bases and J shed 9 bases, with 15 bases lying between them. CDR3 region: CASSEAVYYPGPQHF. The CDR3 DNA reads TGTGCCAGCAGTGAAGCTGTATATTACCCAGGGCCCCAGCATTTT.

This chain joins TRBV6-5 and TRBJ1-3; D uncertain. The CDR3 totals 13 residues. From germline, CDR1 is MNHEY and CDR2 SVGAGI. Trimming removed 6 bases from V and 4 bases from J, with 10 bases in between. CDR3 loop: CASRVSSGNTIYF. CDR3 nucleotides: TGTGCCAGCAGGGTATCTTCGGGAAACACCATATATTTT.

This clonotype was picked up many times. The CDR3 region is CASSRRDVLYEAFF. In DNA form, the CDR3 reads TGTGCCAGCAGCCGAAGGGACGTACTATATGAAGCTTTCTTT. J is TRBJ1-1 and V is TRBV3-1; possibly TRBD1 for D (5 bases). Per germline, CDR1 LGHDT and CDR2 YNNKEL (reference sequence). V gave up 4 bases and J gave up 7 bases, with 16 bases separating them. The CDR3 runs to 14 residues.

This clonotype was counted between two and nine times. This chain connects TRBV12-3 or TRBV12-4 to TRBJ1-5, with 7 bases fitting TRBD1. This CDR3 region has 13 residues. The ends lost 8 bases at V and 5 bases at J; junction bases unmatched: 6. CDR3 bases: TGTGCCAGCTCCGGACAGGTGGATCAGCCCCAGCATTTT. The encoded protein is CASSGQVDQPQHF.

This clonotype has a handful of counts. The chain couples TRBV6-1 to TRBJ2-7, with D hard to call. This CDR3 region has 11 residues. CDR1 and CDR2 (germline): MNHNS, SASEGT. Trimming stripped 4 bases from V and 6 bases from J, with 7 bases between. CDR3 amino acids: CASSGMSEQYF. DNA for the CDR3: TGTGCCAGCAGTGGGATGAGCGAGCAGTACTTC.

Ten or more counts support this clonotype. The chain recombines TRBV20-1 with TRBJ2-7, with no clear D. V lost 1 base and J lost 0, with 10 bases in between. The germline CDR1 and CDR2 sequences are DFQATT and SNEGSKA (reference sequence). This CDR3 comprises 14 residues. CDR3 nucleotides: TGCAGTGCTAGAGGCGAAAGGAGCTCCTACGAGCAGTACTTC. Its protein product is CSARGERSSYEQYF.